Listed here are 2 T cell receptor beta chains from one sample, sequenced in a study of Ad26.COV2.S vaccination and SARS-CoV-2 variants. Treatment indicated: over 15 received Ad26.COV2.S at low or high dose, single or two shots; several received placebo; per-sample allocation not given. Sampling was performed 63 days after the first vaccine or placebo injection. The repertoire was sequenced with immunoSEQ multiplex PCR; TCRdb's copy has only in-frame clones and lacks some. This table has 300,000 to 400,000 clones, almost 90% appearing once. The specimen comprised peripheral blood, sampled in a trial of Ad26.COV2.S vaccine versus placebo. The receptors originated from a person between 18 and 59 years old who received the Ad26.COV2.S COVID-19 vaccine or a placebo.

CDR3: CASLTGNSGNTIYF. The DNA of the CDR3 is TGTGCCAGCCTCACAGGAAACTCTGGAAACACCATATATTTT. This sequence joins TRBV19 and TRBJ1-3, with D possibly TRBD1 on 5 matching bases. V lost 9 bases, J lost 0 bases, and 12 bases lay in between. CDR3 size: 14 residues. Germline V gives CDR1 LNHDA, CDR2 SQIVND (reference sequence).

The rearrangement uses TRBV9 and TRBJ1-6; D gene unclear. V was cut by 3 bases and J by 2 bases, with 12 bases left in between. This CDR3 has 16 residues. Germline V gene data show CDR1 as SGDLS and CDR2 as YYNGEE. CDR3 DNA: TGTGCCAGCAGCGCAGCGGCGGGGACCTATAATTCACCCCTCCACTTT. This codes for CASSAAAGTYNSPLHF. Full variable domain (rest looked up from reference TRBV9 and TRBJ1-6): DSGVTQTPKHLITATGQRVTLRCSPRSGDLSVYWYQQSLDQGLQFLIQYYNGEERAKGNILERFSAQQFPDLHSELNLSSLELGDSALYFCASSAAAGTYNSPLHFGNGTRLTVT.